The source of this TCR beta chain is a study of shared T cell receptors in the human thymus. Produced via immunoSEQ multiplex PCR; TCRdb's table is partial and in-frame only. Of 55,000 to 75,000 clones listed, about 96% are singletons. The V end lost 2 bases, the J end lost 4 bases, and 14 bases lay between the germline ends. CDR1 is SGHTA and CDR2 is FQGNSA in the germline V gene. This CDR3 contains 15 residues. The V gene is TRBV7-2, the J gene TRBJ1-2; perhaps TRBD1 as D (5 bases). Sequenced sample: thymocytes. The clonotype originates from a human donor. This CDR3 is CASSLLGRTFYGYTF. The CDR3 nucleotides read TGTGCCAGCAGCTTACTGGGGCGAACCTTCTATGGCTACACCTTC.